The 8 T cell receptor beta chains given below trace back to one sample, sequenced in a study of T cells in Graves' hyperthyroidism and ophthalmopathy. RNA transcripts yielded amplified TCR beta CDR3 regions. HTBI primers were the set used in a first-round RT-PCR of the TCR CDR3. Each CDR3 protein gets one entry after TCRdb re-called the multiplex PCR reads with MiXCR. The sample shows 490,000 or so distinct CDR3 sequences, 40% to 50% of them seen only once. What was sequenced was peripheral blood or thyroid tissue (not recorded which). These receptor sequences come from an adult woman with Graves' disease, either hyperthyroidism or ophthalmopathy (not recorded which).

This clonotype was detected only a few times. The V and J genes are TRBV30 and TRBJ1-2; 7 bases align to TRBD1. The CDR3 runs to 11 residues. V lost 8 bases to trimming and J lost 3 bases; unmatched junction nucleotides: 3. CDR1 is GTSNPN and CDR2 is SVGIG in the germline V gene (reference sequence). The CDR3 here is CARGQDYGYTF. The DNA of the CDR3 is TGTGCCAGAGGACAGGACTATGGCTACACCTTC. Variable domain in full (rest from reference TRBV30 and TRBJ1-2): SQTIHQWPATLVQPVGSPLSLECTVEGTSNPNLYWYRQAAGRGLQLLFYSVGIGQISSEVPQNLSASRPQDRQFILSSKKLLLSDSGFYLCARGQDYGYTFGSGTRLTVV.

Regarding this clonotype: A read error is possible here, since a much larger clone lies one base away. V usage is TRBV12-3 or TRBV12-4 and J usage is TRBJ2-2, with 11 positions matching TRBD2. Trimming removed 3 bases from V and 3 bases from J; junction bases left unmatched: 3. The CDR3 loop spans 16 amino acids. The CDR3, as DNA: TGTGCCAGCAGTTTGGGACTAGCGGCGGACACCGGGGAGCTGTTTTTT. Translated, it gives CASSLGLAADTGELFF.

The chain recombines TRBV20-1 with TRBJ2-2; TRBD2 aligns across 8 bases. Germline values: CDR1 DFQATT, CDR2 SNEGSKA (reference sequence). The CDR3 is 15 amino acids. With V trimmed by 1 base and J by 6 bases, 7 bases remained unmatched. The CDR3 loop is CSARAGTRGAGELFF. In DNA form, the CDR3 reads TGCAGTGCTAGAGCGGGGACTAGGGGCGCCGGGGAGCTGTTTTTT.

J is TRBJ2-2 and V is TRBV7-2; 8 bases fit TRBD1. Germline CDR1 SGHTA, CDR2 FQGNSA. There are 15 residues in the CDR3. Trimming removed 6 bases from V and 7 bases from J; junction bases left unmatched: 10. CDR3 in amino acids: CASSRTGSLNGELFF. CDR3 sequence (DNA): TGTGCCAGCAGTAGGACAGGGTCCCTTAACGGGGAGCTGTTTTTT.

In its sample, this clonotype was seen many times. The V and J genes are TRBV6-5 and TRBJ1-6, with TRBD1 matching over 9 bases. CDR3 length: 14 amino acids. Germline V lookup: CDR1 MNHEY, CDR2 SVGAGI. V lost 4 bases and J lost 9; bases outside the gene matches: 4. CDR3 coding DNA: TGTGCCAGCAGTTCCCGGGACAGGGTTTCACCCCTCCACTTT. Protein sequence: CASSSRDRVSPLHF.

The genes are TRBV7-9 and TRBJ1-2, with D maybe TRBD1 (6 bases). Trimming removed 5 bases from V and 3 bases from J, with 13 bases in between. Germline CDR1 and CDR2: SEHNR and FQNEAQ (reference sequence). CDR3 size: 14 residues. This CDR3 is CASSQGNSHYGYTF. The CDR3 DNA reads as TGTGCCAGCAGCCAGGGGAACAGTCACTATGGCTACACCTTC.

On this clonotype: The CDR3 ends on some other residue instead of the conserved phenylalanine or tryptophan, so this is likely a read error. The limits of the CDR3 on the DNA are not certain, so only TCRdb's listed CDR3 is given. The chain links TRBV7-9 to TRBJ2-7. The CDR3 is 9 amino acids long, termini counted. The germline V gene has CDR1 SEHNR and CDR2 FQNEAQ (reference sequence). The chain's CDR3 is CASSLDGTI.

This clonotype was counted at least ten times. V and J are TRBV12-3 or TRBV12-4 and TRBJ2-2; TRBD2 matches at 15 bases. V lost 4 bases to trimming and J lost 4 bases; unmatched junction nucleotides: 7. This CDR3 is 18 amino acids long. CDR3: CASSSNSGLAGGTGELFF. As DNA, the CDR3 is TGTGCCAGCAGTTCAAACTCGGGACTAGCGGGAGGCACCGGGGAGCTGTTTTTT.